The sequence of this T cell receptor beta chain was determined in a study of blood T cell repertoires in COVID-19. Clones were read by immunoSEQ multiplex PCR, and TCRdb kept only the in-frame ones, dropping some. The sample contains about 120,000 clones, 65% to 85% of which appear only once. Germline V CDR1 and CDR2: MDHEN, SYDVKM. V was cut by 5 bases and J by 5 bases, with 6 bases left in between. The CDR3 has 11 amino acids. The rearrangement uses TRBV28 and TRBJ1-1, with D perhaps matching TRBD1 (5 bases). The sequence was obtained from a woman in her 30s who had recovered from COVID-19. Sequenced input: PBMCs or T cells enriched from blood (not recorded which). CDR3 residues: CASSRGTEAFF. The CDR3 bases are TGTGCCAGCAGTAGGGGAACTGAAGCTTTCTTT.